Given below is one T cell receptor (beta chain) in context. Antigen: not known. The time point denotes: newly diagnosed GD, antithyroid drugs for less than 3 months. Extracted PBMC RNA gave rise to the TCR library. This record comes from a study of regulatory T cells in long-lasting Graves disease. General study points: Investigators studied peripheral blood only, not thyroid tissue. Accuracy might have suffered from few samples.

Arm-PCR with iRepertoire HTBI primers amplified the CDR3 regions for these TCR beta libraries. TCRdb independently ran MiXCR on the multiplex PCR reads; one entry per CDR3 protein. The sample has 350,000 to 450,000 distinct CDR3 sequences; over 15% are singletons. The CDR3 runs 14 residues. In germline, CDR1 is SGDLS, CDR2 YYNGEE. The J segment lost 0 bases and the V segment lost 4 bases, leaving 3 bases of the junction unmatched. The sample was also linked to a second study, of T cells in Graves' hyperthyroidism and ophthalmopathy.

The clonotype comes from a man aged 35-49 years with Graves disease. The source was peripheral blood mononuclear cells (PBMCs), collected at new diagnosis, from a patient treated with antithyroid drugs. This chain links TRBV9 with TRBJ1-2, with 7 bases fitting TRBD1. The CDR3 loop is CASSQGGTNYGYTF. Written as DNA, the CDR3 is TGTGCCAGCAGCCAGGGGGGGACTAACTATGGCTACACCTTC. Looking up the rest from reference TRBV9 and TRBJ1-2 gives the full variable domain: DSGVTQTPKHLITATGQRVTLRCSPRSGDLSVYWYQQSLDQGLQFLIQYYNGEERAKGNILERFSAQQFPDLHSELNLSSLELGDSALYFCASSQGGTNYGYTFGSGTRLTVV.